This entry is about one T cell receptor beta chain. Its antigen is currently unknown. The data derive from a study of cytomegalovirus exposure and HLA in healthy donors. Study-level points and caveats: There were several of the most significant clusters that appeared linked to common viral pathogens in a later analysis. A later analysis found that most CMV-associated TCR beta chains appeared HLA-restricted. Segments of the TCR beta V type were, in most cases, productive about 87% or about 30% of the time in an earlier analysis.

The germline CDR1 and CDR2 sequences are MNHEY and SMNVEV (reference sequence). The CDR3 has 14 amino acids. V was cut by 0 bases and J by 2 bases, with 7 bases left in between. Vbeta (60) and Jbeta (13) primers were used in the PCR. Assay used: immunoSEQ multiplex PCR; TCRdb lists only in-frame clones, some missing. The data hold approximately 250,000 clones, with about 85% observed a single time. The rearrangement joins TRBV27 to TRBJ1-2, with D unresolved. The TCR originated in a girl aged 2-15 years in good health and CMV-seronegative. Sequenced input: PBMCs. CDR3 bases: TGTGCCAGCAGTTTATCGGGAGGGAACTATGGCTACACCTTC. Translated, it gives CASSLSGGNYGYTF.